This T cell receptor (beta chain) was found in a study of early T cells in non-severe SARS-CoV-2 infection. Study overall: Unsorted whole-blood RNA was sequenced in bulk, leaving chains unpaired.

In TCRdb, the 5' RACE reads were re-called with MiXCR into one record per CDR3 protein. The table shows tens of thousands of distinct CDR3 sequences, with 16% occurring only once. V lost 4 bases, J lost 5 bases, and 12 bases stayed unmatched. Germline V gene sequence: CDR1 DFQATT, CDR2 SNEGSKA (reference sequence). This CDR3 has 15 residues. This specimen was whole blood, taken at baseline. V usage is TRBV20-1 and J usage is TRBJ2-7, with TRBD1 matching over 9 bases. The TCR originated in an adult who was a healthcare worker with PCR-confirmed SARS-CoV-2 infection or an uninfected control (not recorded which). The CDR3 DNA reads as TGCAGTGCTATTATTCCGGGACAGGGATTTAACGAGCAGTACTTC. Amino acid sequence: CSAIIPGQGFNEQYF.